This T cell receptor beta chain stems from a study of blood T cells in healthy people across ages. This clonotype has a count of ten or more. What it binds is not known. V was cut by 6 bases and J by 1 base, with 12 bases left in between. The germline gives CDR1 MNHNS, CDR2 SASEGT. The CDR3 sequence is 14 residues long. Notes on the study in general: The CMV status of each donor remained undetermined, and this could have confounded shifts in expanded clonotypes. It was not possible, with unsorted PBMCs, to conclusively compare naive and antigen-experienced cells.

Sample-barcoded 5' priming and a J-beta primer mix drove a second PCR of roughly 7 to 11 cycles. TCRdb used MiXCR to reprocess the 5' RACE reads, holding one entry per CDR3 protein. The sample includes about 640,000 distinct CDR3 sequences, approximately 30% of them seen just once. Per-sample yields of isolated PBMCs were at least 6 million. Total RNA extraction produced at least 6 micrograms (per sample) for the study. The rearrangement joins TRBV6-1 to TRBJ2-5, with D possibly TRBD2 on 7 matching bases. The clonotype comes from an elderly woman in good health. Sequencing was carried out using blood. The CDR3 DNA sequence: TGTGCCAGCAGAGGGGGGGGCCTCCAAGAGACCCAGTACTTC. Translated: CASRGGGLQETQYF.